A selection of T cell receptor beta chains follows, all from one sample in a study of regulatory T cells in long-lasting Graves disease. In TCRdb, the multiplex PCR reads were re-called with MiXCR into one record per CDR3 protein. The sample has around 250,000 distinct CDR3 sequences, 18% seen once. These sequences were also reported in another study, on T cells in Graves' hyperthyroidism and ophthalmopathy.

Specimen: peripheral blood mononuclear cells (PBMCs), collected at new diagnosis, from a patient treated with antithyroid drugs. These receptors came from a woman aged 25 to 39 with Graves disease. Both conserved end residues are part of each CDR3. A D gene is named only where the DNA matches it firmly. Size tells how often a clone was seen (once, few, many) or the class of an expanded clone, and some rows leave it out.

J | size | V | D | CDR3 | DNA
TRBJ2-7 | . | TRBV5-6 | . | CVSSLVEGHEQYF | TGTGTCAGCAGCTTGGTGGAGGGCCACGAGCAGTACTTC
TRBJ2-7 | few | TRBV7-2 | . | CASSFDGVSYEQYF | TGTGCCAGCAGCTTCGACGGAGTCTCCTACGAGCAGTACTTC
TRBJ2-6 | . | TRBV6-2/TRBV6-3 | . | CASSTCSGANVLTF | TGTGCCAGCAGTACCTGCTCTGGGGCCAACGTCCTGACTTTC
TRBJ2-3 | many | TRBV2 | . | CASSVDGLGSKYF | TGTGCCAGCAGTGTTGACGGGCTCGGATCAAAGTATTTT
TRBJ1-1 | many | TRBV29-1 | . | CSAGKGLDTEAFF | TGCAGCGCTGGGAAGGGGCTCGACACTGAAGCTTTCTTT
TRBJ2-7 | many | TRBV13 | . | CASSFPRESDEQYF | TGTGCCAGCAGCTTTCCCAGGGAGAGTGACGAGCAGTACTTC
TRBJ1-2 | many | TRBV25-1 | TRBD1 | CASSDPHRGYGYTF | TGTGCCAGCAGTGACCCCCACAGGGGGTATGGCTACACCTTC
TRBJ1-2 | . | TRBV20-1 | . | CSAIGAGRGYTF | TGCAGTGCTATAGGGGCCGGGCGGGGCTACACCTTC
TRBJ1-1 | . | TRBV7-6 | . | CASSLYERSEAFF | TGTGCCAGCAGCTTATACGAACGGAGTGAAGCTTTCTTT
TRBJ1-6 | . | TRBV19 | TRBD1 | CASTRRQGVDSPLHF | TGTGCCAGTACACGCCGACAGGGAGTCGATTCACCCCTCCACTTT
TRBJ1-6 | . | TRBV6-1 | TRBD1 | CASSSGGSYNSPLHF | TGTGCCAGCAGCTCAGGGGGCTCCTATAATTCACCCCTCCACTTT
TRBJ1-6 | many | TRBV10-3 | . | CAIREIGRNSPLHF | TGTGCCATCAGAGAAATAGGGAGAAATTCACCCCTCCACTTT
TRBJ1-5 | many | TRBV20-1 | . | CSARLHSASNQPQHF | TGCAGTGCTAGACTACACAGCGCGTCTAATCAGCCCCAGCATTTT
TRBJ2-1 | many | TRBV6-5 | TRBD1 | CASSYIRDSYNEQFF | TGTGCCAGCAGTTACATTCGGGACAGTTACAATGAGCAGTTCTTC
TRBJ2-3 | many | TRBV20-1 | TRBD2 | CSASRGGPRADTQYF | TGCAGTGCTAGCCGGGGGGGGCCTCGGGCAGATACGCAGTATTTT
TRBJ1-1 | many | TRBV12-3/TRBV12-4 | . | CASLLTSRNTEAFF | TGTGCCAGCTTGTTAACCAGTCGGAACACTGAAGCTTTCTTT
TRBJ2-3 | many | TRBV5-1 | . | CASYLQESTDTQYF | TGCGCCAGCTACCTTCAGGAGAGCACAGATACGCAGTATTTT
TRBJ2-1 | many | TRBV5-1 | TRBD2 | CASSLVAGVSYNEQFF | TGCGCCAGCAGCTTGGTAGCGGGGGTCTCCTACAATGAGCAGTTCTTC
TRBJ2-7 | many | TRBV11-1 | TRBD1 | CASSFRSGTALGQYF | TGTGCCAGCAGCTTTCGCTCCGGGACAGCTCTTGGGCAGTACTTC
TRBJ1-1 | many | TRBV9 | . | CASSVDPNMNTEAFF | TGTGCCAGCAGCGTAGACCCCAATATGAACACTGAAGCTTTCTTT
TRBJ1-1 | many | TRBV18 | . | CASSLRTPLNTEAFF | TGTGCCAGCTCCCTAAGGACACCTTTGAACACTGAAGCTTTCTTT
TRBJ1-1 | many | TRBV20-1 | . | CSARDLKGGTEAFF | TGCAGTGCTAGAGATCTTAAGGGAGGGACTGAAGCTTTCTTT
TRBJ1-6 | few | TRBV19 | TRBD1 | CASSTQGSYNSPLHF | TGTGCCAGTAGTACACAGGGGTCCTATAATTCACCCCTCCACTTT
TRBJ1-1 | many | TRBV7-2 | TRBD1 | CASSPQQGAEAFF | TGTGCCAGCAGCCCCCAACAGGGGGCAGAAGCTTTCTTT
TRBJ2-5 | many | TRBV20-1 | . | CSAREDLQETQYF | TGCAGTGCTAGGGAGGACCTTCAAGAGACCCAGTACTTC
TRBJ1-4 | few | TRBV27 | . | CASKRSGGGVATNEKLFF | TGTGCCAGCAAGCGATCGGGGGGGGGGGTTGCAACTAATGAAAAACTGTTTTTT
TRBJ2-5 | . | TRBV12-3/TRBV12-4 | TRBD2 | CASSLRRLAESGETQYF | TGTGCCAGCAGTTTAAGGAGGCTAGCGGAGTCGGGAGAGACCCAGTACTTC